This T cell receptor (beta chain) appears in the sequencing data of a study of blood T cells in healthy people across ages. Study-level results: The lack of PBMC sorting stopped any conclusive naive versus antigen-experienced comparison. Fewer expanded clones and more diversity marked long-lived versus aged donors. TCR beta diversity correlated strongly with naive T cell percentage.

Concerning this clonotype itself: Its antigen is unknown.

CDR1 and CDR2 from the germline V gene are SGHTA and FQGTGA. This CDR3 has 13 residues. V dropped 1 base and J dropped 5 bases, with 8 bases sitting between them. The use of a sample-barcoded 5' primer and a J-beta primer mix characterized a second PCR of about 7 to 12 cycles. One entry per CDR3 protein results from TCRdb running MiXCR on the 5' RACE reads. In the table there are nearly 800,000 distinct CDR3 sequences, about 25% of which are singletons. These records were also assigned to another study, of T cells of mothers and their children.

This TCR was sampled from a boy between 10 and 17 years old in good health. The rearrangement links TRBV7-3 to TRBJ2-5; D ambiguous. Specimen: blood. CDR3 loop: CASSLNLRETQYF. CDR3 DNA sequence: TGTGCCAGCAGCTTAAACCTGAGGGAGACCCAGTACTTC.